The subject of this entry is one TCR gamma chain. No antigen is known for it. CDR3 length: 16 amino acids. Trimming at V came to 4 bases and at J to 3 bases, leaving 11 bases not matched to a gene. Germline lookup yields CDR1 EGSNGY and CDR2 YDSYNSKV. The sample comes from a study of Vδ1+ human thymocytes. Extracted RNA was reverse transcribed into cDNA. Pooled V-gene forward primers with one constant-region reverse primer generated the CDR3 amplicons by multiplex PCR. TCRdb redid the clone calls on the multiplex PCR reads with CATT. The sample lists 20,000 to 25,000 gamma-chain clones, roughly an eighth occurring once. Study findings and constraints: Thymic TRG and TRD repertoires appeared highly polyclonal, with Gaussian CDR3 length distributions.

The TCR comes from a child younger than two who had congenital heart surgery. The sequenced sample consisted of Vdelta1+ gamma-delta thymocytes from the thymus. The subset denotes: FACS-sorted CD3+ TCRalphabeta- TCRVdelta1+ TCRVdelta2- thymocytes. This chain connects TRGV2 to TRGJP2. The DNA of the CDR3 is TGTGCCACCTGGGAGCCACGTGGAGGTAGTGATTGGATCAAGACGTTT. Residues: CATWEPRGGSDWIKTF.